Listed below are T cell receptor beta chains from one sample, sequenced in a study of cytomegalovirus exposure and HLA in healthy donors. TCRdb's table, derived via immunoSEQ multiplex PCR, lists solely in-frame clones and lacks some. In the table there are approximately 60,000 clones, 65% to 85% of which are singletons. The source material was PBMCs. Receptor source: a man younger than 45 in good health and CMV-seronegative. Both conserved end residues are part of each CDR3. Fields, in order: V gene, D gene, clone size, J gene, CDR3 protein, CDR3 DNA. A D gene is named only where the DNA matches it firmly. Not every row has a clone size; where given, it reads once, few, many or a size class.

V gene: TRBV15
D gene: TRBD2
clone size: NA
J gene: TRBJ2-7
CDR3 protein: CATSRDRVSGSHF
CDR3 DNA: TGTGCCACCAGCAGAGATCGAGTTAGCGGGAGTCACTTC

V gene: TRBV5-4
D gene: TRBD1
clone size: few
J gene: TRBJ1-4
CDR3 protein: CASSLGQGITNEKLFF
CDR3 DNA: TGTGCCAGCAGCCTAGGACAGGGGATTACTAATGAAAAACTGTTTTTT

V gene: TRBV6-4
D gene: NA
clone size: NA
J gene: TRBJ1-3
CDR3 protein: CARVNTPGHNSGNTIYF
CDR3 DNA: TGTGCCAGGGTAAATACTCCGGGACACAACTCTGGAAACACCATATATTTT

V gene: TRBV7-9
D gene: TRBD1
clone size: NA
J gene: TRBJ1-3
CDR3 protein: CASSRQGARSGNTIYF
CDR3 DNA: TGTGCCAGCAGCCGACAGGGGGCTAGGTCTGGAAACACCATATATTTT

V gene: TRBV28
D gene: NA
clone size: NA
J gene: TRBJ2-5
CDR3 protein: CASSLLAGQETQYF
CDR3 DNA: TGTGCCAGCAGTCTACTAGCAGGGCAAGAGACCCAGTACTTC

V gene: TRBV11-3
D gene: TRBD1
clone size: NA
J gene: TRBJ2-2
CDR3 protein: CASSYGQASGGELFF
CDR3 DNA: TGTGCCAGCAGCTATGGACAGGCCTCAGGCGGGGAGCTGTTTTTT

V gene: TRBV14
D gene: NA
clone size: NA
J gene: TRBJ2-7
CDR3 protein: CASSQVNFRRAGRYEQYF
CDR3 DNA: TGTGCCAGCAGCCAAGTAAACTTCCGTCGGGCAGGGCGGTACGAGCAGTACTTC

V gene: TRBV7-9
D gene: NA
clone size: NA
J gene: TRBJ1-1
CDR3 protein: CASSSTRNTEAFF
CDR3 DNA: TGTGCCAGCAGCTCGACACGGAACACTGAAGCTTTCTTT

V gene: TRBV7-9
D gene: NA
clone size: NA
J gene: TRBJ2-7
CDR3 protein: CASSHGSGTEQYF
CDR3 DNA: TGTGCCAGCAGCCACGGTAGCGGAACCGAGCAGTACTTC

V gene: TRBV7-2
D gene: TRBD1
clone size: NA
J gene: TRBJ2-7
CDR3 protein: CASSPEARQGVAEQYF
CDR3 DNA: TGTGCCAGCAGCCCGGAGGCCCGACAGGGGGTGGCCGAGCAGTACTTC

V gene: TRBV5-8
D gene: TRBD1
clone size: NA
J gene: TRBJ1-5
CDR3 protein: CASSGRQGPEVYSNQPQHF
CDR3 DNA: TGTGCCAGCAGCGGGCGACAGGGGCCGGAGGTTTATAGCAATCAGCCCCAGCATTTT

V gene: TRBV5-1
D gene: TRBD1
clone size: few
J gene: TRBJ1-4
CDR3 protein: CASGDRTNQYEKLFF
CDR3 DNA: TGCGCCAGCGGGGACAGGACGAATCAGTATGAAAAACTGTTTTTT

V gene: TRBV30
D gene: NA
clone size: NA
J gene: TRBJ1-5
CDR3 protein: CAWSVGAVDQPQHF
CDR3 DNA: TGTGCCTGGAGTGTAGGGGCAGTTGATCAGCCCCAGCATTTT

V gene: TRBV18
D gene: NA
clone size: NA
J gene: TRBJ2-1
CDR3 protein: CASSPLSGGYNEQFF
CDR3 DNA: TGTGCCAGCTCACCACTCTCAGGTGGATACAATGAGCAGTTCTTC

V gene: TRBV18
D gene: NA
clone size: NA
J gene: TRBJ2-7
CDR3 protein: CASSRLAGDYEQYF
CDR3 DNA: TGTGCCAGCTCCCGCCTGGCGGGTGACTACGAGCAGTACTTC

V gene: TRBV4-3
D gene: NA
clone size: few
J gene: TRBJ2-7
CDR3 protein: CASSQELSQGSEQYF
CDR3 DNA: TGCGCCAGCAGCCAAGAATTATCTCAGGGGAGCGAGCAGTACTTC

V gene: TRBV28
D gene: NA
clone size: NA
J gene: TRBJ1-5
CDR3 protein: CASTPGGGIMKPQHF
CDR3 DNA: TGTGCCAGCACTCCCGGCGGGGGGATAATGAAGCCCCAGCATTTT

V gene: TRBV19
D gene: NA
clone size: NA
J gene: TRBJ1-5
CDR3 protein: CASSFPNQPQHF
CDR3 DNA: TGTGCCAGTAGTTTTCCTAATCAGCCCCAGCATTTT

V gene: TRBV19
D gene: TRBD2
clone size: NA
J gene: TRBJ2-3
CDR3 protein: CASKNRGLAGTDTQYF
CDR3 DNA: TGTGCCTCCAAAAATCGGGGACTAGCGGGCACAGATACGCAGTATTTT

V gene: TRBV4-3
D gene: NA
clone size: NA
J gene: TRBJ1-6
CDR3 protein: CASSQEADSPFGSPLHF
CDR3 DNA: TGCGCCAGCAGCCAAGAGGCGGACAGTCCCTTCGGGTCACCCCTCCACTTT

V gene: TRBV19
D gene: TRBD1
clone size: NA
J gene: TRBJ1-5
CDR3 protein: CASSPLGTAIQYQPQHF
CDR3 DNA: TGTGCCAGTAGTCCTCTCGGGACAGCGATACAATATCAGCCCCAGCATTTT

V gene: TRBV6-6
D gene: TRBD2
clone size: NA
J gene: TRBJ2-5
CDR3 protein: CASSYSRGVQETQYF
CDR3 DNA: TGTGCCAGCAGTTACTCTCGGGGGGTCCAAGAGACCCAGTACTTC

V gene: TRBV10-3
D gene: TRBD1
clone size: NA
J gene: TRBJ2-1
CDR3 protein: CAISESNRGDNEQFF
CDR3 DNA: TGTGCCATCAGTGAGTCAAACAGGGGAGACAATGAGCAGTTCTTC

V gene: TRBV13
D gene: TRBD1
clone size: NA
J gene: TRBJ2-1
CDR3 protein: CASSSRSRDRSNEQFF
CDR3 DNA: TGTGCCAGCAGCTCCCGGAGCCGGGACAGATCCAATGAGCAGTTCTTC

V gene: TRBV2
D gene: NA
clone size: few
J gene: TRBJ1-4
CDR3 protein: CASRAQGVPLFF
CDR3 DNA: TGTGCCAGCAGGGCACAGGGAGTGCCGCTGTTTTTT

V gene: TRBV30
D gene: NA
clone size: NA
J gene: TRBJ2-7
CDR3 protein: CAWTPRLSGVLYEQYF
CDR3 DNA: TGTGCCTGGACCCCCCGCTTGTCGGGGGTCCTGTACGAGCAGTACTTC

V gene: TRBV6-5
D gene: TRBD2
clone size: NA
J gene: TRBJ2-1
CDR3 protein: CASSPTAGSYNEQFF
CDR3 DNA: TGTGCCAGCAGTCCGACAGCGGGAAGCTACAATGAGCAGTTCTTC

V gene: TRBV6-1
D gene: TRBD2
clone size: NA
J gene: TRBJ2-7
CDR3 protein: CASSENAGGVYEQYF
CDR3 DNA: TGTGCCAGCAGTGAAAATGCGGGGGGCGTCTACGAGCAGTACTTC

V gene: TRBV5-1
D gene: NA
clone size: NA
J gene: TRBJ2-3
CDR3 protein: CASSTYGQLWSTDTQYF
CDR3 DNA: TGCGCCAGCAGCACATACGGACAGCTTTGGAGCACAGATACGCAGTATTTT

V gene: TRBV18
D gene: TRBD2
clone size: NA
J gene: TRBJ2-7
CDR3 protein: CASSPQPGGSSYEQYF
CDR3 DNA: TGTGCCAGCTCACCCCAGCCGGGCGGGAGCTCCTACGAGCAGTACTTC

V gene: TRBV30
D gene: NA
clone size: NA
J gene: TRBJ1-2
CDR3 protein: CAWSVEILRVVYTFNYGYTF
CDR3 DNA: TGTGCCTGGAGTGTGGAGATCCTCCGTGTGGTTTATACTTTTAACTATGGCTACACCTTC

V gene: TRBV7-9
D gene: TRBD2
clone size: NA
J gene: TRBJ2-7
CDR3 protein: CASSLSRLAGWEQYF
CDR3 DNA: TGTGCCAGCAGCTTATCCCGACTAGCGGGCTGGGAGCAGTACTTC

V gene: TRBV7-2
D gene: NA
clone size: NA
J gene: TRBJ1-2
CDR3 protein: CASSVDRNFVYGYTF
CDR3 DNA: TGTGCCAGCAGTGTTGACAGGAATTTTGTTTATGGCTACACCTTC

V gene: TRBV2
D gene: NA
clone size: NA
J gene: TRBJ1-1
CDR3 protein: CASSFEDGTEAFF
CDR3 DNA: TGTGCCAGCAGTTTTGAGGATGGGACTGAAGCTTTCTTT

V gene: TRBV6-5
D gene: NA
clone size: NA
J gene: TRBJ1-1
CDR3 protein: CASSYSGTSNTEAFF
CDR3 DNA: TGTGCCAGCAGTTACTCCGGGACATCCAACACTGAAGCTTTCTTT

V gene: TRBV12-5
D gene: TRBD2
clone size: NA
J gene: TRBJ2-1
CDR3 protein: CASGLGFGLAGGPYNEQFF
CDR3 DNA: TGTGCTAGTGGTTTGGGATTCGGACTAGCGGGAGGGCCGTACAATGAGCAGTTCTTC

V gene: TRBV13
D gene: NA
clone size: NA
J gene: TRBJ2-2
CDR3 protein: CASSLPGDTGELFF
CDR3 DNA: TGTGCCAGCAGCCTCCCAGGGGATACCGGGGAGCTGTTTTTT

V gene: TRBV12-5
D gene: NA
clone size: NA
J gene: TRBJ2-7
CDR3 protein: CASGLDSRYEQYF
CDR3 DNA: TGTGCTAGTGGTTTGGACAGCCGCTACGAGCAGTACTTC